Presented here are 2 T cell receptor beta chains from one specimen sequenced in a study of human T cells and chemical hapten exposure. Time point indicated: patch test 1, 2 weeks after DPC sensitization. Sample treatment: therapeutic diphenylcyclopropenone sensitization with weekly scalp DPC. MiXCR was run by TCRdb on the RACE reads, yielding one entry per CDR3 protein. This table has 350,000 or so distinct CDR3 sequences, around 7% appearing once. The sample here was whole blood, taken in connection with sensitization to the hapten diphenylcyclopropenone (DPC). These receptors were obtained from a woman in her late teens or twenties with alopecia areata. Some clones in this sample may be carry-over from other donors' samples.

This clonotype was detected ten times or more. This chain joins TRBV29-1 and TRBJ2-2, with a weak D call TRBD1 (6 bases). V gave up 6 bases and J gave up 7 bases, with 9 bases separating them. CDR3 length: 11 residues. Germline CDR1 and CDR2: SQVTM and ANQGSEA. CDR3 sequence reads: CSVAGDGELFF. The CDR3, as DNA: TGCAGCGTAGCAGGGGACGGGGAGCTGTTTTTT.

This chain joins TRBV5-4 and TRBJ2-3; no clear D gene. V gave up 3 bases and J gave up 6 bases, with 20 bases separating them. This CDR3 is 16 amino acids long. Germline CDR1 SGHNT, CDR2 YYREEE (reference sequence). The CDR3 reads CASSSAARKISDTQYF. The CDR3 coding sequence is TGTGCCAGCAGCTCGGCGGCCAGGAAGATAAGCGATACGCAGTATTTT.